This passage covers 24 T cell receptor beta chains from one sample sequenced in a study of blood T cell repertoires in COVID-19. TCRdb's copy holds only in-frame clones and misses some; the assay was immunoSEQ multiplex PCR. The top ten clones hold about 24% of a sample with around 100,000 clones, less than 85% of them seen once. The source material was peripheral blood. Source of these receptors: a human donor in a cohort sampled during active COVID-19.

J is TRBJ2-7 and V is TRBV7-2; D gene unclear. CDR3 length: 15 residues. The germline CDR1 and CDR2 sequences are SGHTA and FQGNSA. Trimming stripped 1 base from V and 6 bases from J, with 16 bases between. The CDR3 is CASSLGSVPGSEQYF. CDR3 DNA: TGTGCCAGCAGCTTAGGGAGTGTGCCCGGTAGCGAGCAGTACTTC.

The chain joins TRBV5-1 to TRBJ2-7, with D maybe TRBD1 (5 bases). CDR3 length: 13 amino acids. Trimming removed 0 bases from V and 5 bases from J, with 9 bases in between. CDR1 is SGHRS and CDR2 is YFSETQ in the germline V gene. CDR3 in amino acids: CASSLGRVDEQYF. The CDR3 region has the DNA TGCGCCAGCAGCTTGGGCAGGGTCGACGAGCAGTACTTC. Full variable domain (rest looked up from reference TRBV5-1 and TRBJ2-7): KAGVTQTPRYLIKTRGQQVTLSCSPISGHRSVSWYQQTPGQGLQFLFEYFSETQRNKGNFPGRFSGRQFSNSRSEMNVSTLELGDSALYLCASSLGRVDEQYFGPGTRLTVT.

The chain is built from TRBV28 and TRBJ1-6; D is perhaps TRBD1 (5 bases). V lost 8 bases, J lost 7 bases, and 15 bases lay in between. The germline V gene encodes CDR1 MDHEN and CDR2 SYDVKM. The CDR3 length is 14 residues. CDR3 residues: CASSPTVRNSPLHF. The CDR3 region has the DNA TGTGCCAGCTCCCCGACAGTCCGAAATTCACCCCTCCACTTT.

The genes are TRBV29-1 and TRBJ2-3, with 9 bases matching TRBD1. The CDR3 is 17 amino acids. V trimming: 0 bases; J trimming: 3 bases; junction bases outside the gene matches: 10. Germline loops: CDR1 SQVTM, CDR2 ANQGSEA. The CDR3: CSVEDRTGTGSTDTQYF. The CDR3 coding sequence is TGCAGCGTTGAAGATCGCACCGGGACAGGGTCGACAGATACGCAGTATTTT.

This clone came up once. This rearrangement joins TRBV6-5 to TRBJ2-7; D may be TRBD1 (5 bases). Per the germline V gene, CDR1 is MNHEY and CDR2 is SVGAGI. V shed 7 bases and J shed 3 bases, with 7 bases lying between them. The CDR3 is 11 residues long. Written as DNA, the CDR3 is TGTGCCAGCACACAGGACTACGAGCAGTACTTC. It encodes CASTQDYEQYF.

This clone occurred once. The chain combines TRBV5-1 with TRBJ2-7, with 9 positions matching TRBD1. Germline trimming cut 0 bases from V and 1 base from J; bases unmatched to any gene: 11. Germline V CDR1 and CDR2: SGHRS, YFSETQ. The CDR3 sequence is 18 residues long. The CDR3 nucleotides are TGCGCCAGCAGCTTGGCCGCGCCGGGACAGGGAAATTCCTACGAGCAGTACTTC. Translating gives CASSLAAPGQGNSYEQYF.

The CDR3 loop is CASSKGTGNTEAFF. In DNA, the CDR3 is TGTGCCAGCAGCAAAGGGACAGGGAACACTGAAGCTTTCTTT. This chain joins TRBV7-3 and TRBJ1-1; 8 positions agree with TRBD1. The trim removed 5 bases at V and 1 base at J, leaving 3 bases unmatched. This CDR3 is 14 amino acids long. Germline CDR1 is SGHTA and CDR2 is FQGTGA.

This clone was seen only a few times. The rearrangement uses TRBV7-9 and TRBJ2-7; perhaps TRBD2 as D (5 bases). Germline V gene lookup returns CDR1 SEHNR and CDR2 FQNEAQ (reference sequence). Trimming cost V 3 bases and J 6 bases, with 9 bases left between them. CDR3 size: 12 residues. CDR3 in amino acids: CASSFGAAEQYF. In nucleotides, the CDR3 is TGTGCCAGCAGCTTTGGAGCGGCCGAGCAGTACTTC.

V usage is TRBV10-3 and J usage is TRBJ2-3; D is possibly TRBD2 (5 bases). V lost 4 bases to trimming and J lost 8 bases, with 19 bases between them. CDR1 and CDR2 (germline): ENHRY, SYGVKD. The CDR3 loop spans 15 amino acids. The CDR3 DNA sequence: TGTGCCATCAGTGGGCTAGCACCCGAGTGGGGTACGCAGTATTTT. Translation: CAISGLAPEWGTQYF.

This clone was recorded once. V usage is TRBV7-6 and J usage is TRBJ2-2, with D tentatively TRBD2 (6 bases). This CDR3 has 15 residues. Germline-derived CDR1 and CDR2 are SGHVS and FNYEAQ. V lost 3 bases, J lost 1 base, and 9 bases lay in between. The CDR3 protein is CASSFRGGNTGELFF. In DNA form, the CDR3 reads TGTGCCAGCAGCTTTCGGGGAGGGAACACCGGGGAGCTGTTTTTT.

The gene calls are TRBV5-1 and TRBJ2-3; TRBD2 matches 12 bases. There are 16 residues in the CDR3. Germline V lookup: CDR1 SGHRS, CDR2 YFSETQ. With 4 bases clipped from V and 3 bases from J, the junction kept 6 bases outside the gene matches. The CDR3 bases are TGCGCCAGCAGCCAGTCGACTAGCGGGGGTACAGATACGCAGTATTTT. Amino acid sequence: CASSQSTSGGTDTQYF.

The J gene is TRBJ1-1, the V gene TRBV18; possibly TRBD1 for D (6 bases). The CDR3 spans 19 residues. The germline V and J ends were trimmed by 1 base and 1 base, with 22 bases remaining between them. Germline V lookup: CDR1 KGHSH, CDR2 LQKENI. CDR3 sequence reads: CASSPLVSGVRPQNTEAFF. The CDR3 DNA reads as TGTGCCAGCTCACCACTCGTGTCAGGGGTCCGTCCACAGAACACTGAAGCTTTCTTT.

This chain connects TRBV19 to TRBJ1-1; D perhaps matches TRBD1 (6 bases). With 6 bases removed from V and 3 bases from J, the gap between germline ends came to 14 bases. CDR1 is LNHDA, CDR2 SQIVND, per germline (reference sequence). This CDR3 spans 14 amino acids. CDR3 sequence (DNA): TGTGCCAGTAGAGCGGAGACAGGCCACACTGAAGCTTTCTTT. It is translated as CASRAETGHTEAFF.

The chain recombines TRBV28 with TRBJ1-3, with D possibly matching TRBD1 (5 bases). V was trimmed by 2 bases and J by 0 bases, leaving 11 bases between them. This CDR3 region has 16 residues. CDR1 is MDHEN and CDR2 is SYDVKM in the germline V gene. As DNA, the CDR3 is TGTGCCAGCAGTTTACTCCCTAGGGGCTCTGGAAACACCATATATTTT. Protein sequence: CASSLLPRGSGNTIYF.

This clone came up a few times. The genes are TRBV5-1 and TRBJ1-2, with 8 bases lining up with TRBD1. The junction had 3 bases not matched to a gene; V was cut back by 0 bases and J by 5 bases. The CDR3 is 14 amino acids. Germline V gene sequence: CDR1 SGHRS, CDR2 YFSETQ. CDR3 nucleotides: TGCGCCAGCAGCTTGGGGGGGACAGGTTATGGCTACACCTTC. It yields the protein CASSLGGTGYGYTF.

The rearrangement links TRBV6-2 or TRBV6-3 to TRBJ1-6, with D uncertain. The V and J ends lost 6 bases and 0 bases respectively, with 21 bases between them. Per the germline V gene, CDR1 is MNHEY and CDR2 is SVGEGT. This CDR3 spans 19 amino acids. CDR3 sequence reads: CASSRDRRNLGSYNSPLHF. The CDR3 nucleotides are TGTGCCAGCAGCCGAGACCGGCGGAATTTGGGCTCCTATAATTCACCCCTCCACTTT.

Regarding this clone: Other nucleotide sequences in the sample specify the same CDR3. V is TRBV7-2 and J is TRBJ2-7; D call uncertain. The ends were cut back, 5 bases at V and 1 base at J, with 3 bases in the middle. Germline CDR1 SGHTA, CDR2 FQGNSA. The CDR3 has 11 residues. The CDR3 bases are TGTGCCAGCAGCCCGTCCTACGAGCAGTACTTC. Its translation: CASSPSYEQYF.

This chain uses TRBV6-2 or TRBV6-3 with TRBJ1-2, with no clear D. Germline values: CDR1 MNHEY, CDR2 SVGEGT. V lost 2 bases to trimming and J lost 6 bases, with 16 bases between them. CDR3 length: 15 amino acids. CDR3 coding DNA: TGTGCCAGCAGTTACCGCCCCGGACTCTTAAATGGCTACACCTTC. Its protein product is CASSYRPGLLNGYTF.

This chain joins TRBV4-3 and TRBJ1-4; 9 nucleotides match TRBD1. The CDR3 has 16 amino acids. The germline CDR1 and CDR2 sequences are LGHNA and YSLEER. V lost 4 bases, J lost 3 bases, and 6 bases stayed unmatched. CDR3 DNA sequence: TGCGCCAGCAGCCTCCGGGACAGGGAGGCTAATGAAAAACTGTTTTTT. This codes for CASSLRDREANEKLFF.

This clone was counted once. A much larger clone differs by one base, so this may be a read error. The chain uses TRBV5-4 and TRBJ2-5, with D tentatively TRBD1 (6 bases). The germline gives CDR1 SGHNT, CDR2 YYREEE (reference sequence). There are 13 residues in the CDR3. Trimming pared 3 bases from V and 2 bases from J, leaving 8 bases between. CDR3 coding DNA: TGTGCCAGCAGCTGGACAGATCAAGAGACCCAGTACTTC. Its protein product is CASSWTDQETQYF.

J is TRBJ2-7 and V is TRBV9, with 13 positions matching TRBD2. Germline V gene data show CDR1 as SGDLS and CDR2 as YYNGEE. The length of the CDR3 is 16 residues. J lost 5 bases, V lost 0 bases, and 5 bases had no gene match. DNA of the CDR3: TGTGCCAGCAGCGTAGGGGGACTAGCGGGAAATCACGAGCAGTACTTC. It codes for CASSVGGLAGNHEQYF.

The chain combines TRBV28 with TRBJ2-7; D uncertain. V dropped 7 bases and J dropped 4 bases, with 8 bases sitting between them. Looked up from germline, CDR1 is MDHEN and CDR2 is SYDVKM. This CDR3 has 11 amino acids. In nucleotides, the CDR3 is TGTGCCAGCACCCTCAGGTACGAGCAGTACTTC. It is translated as CASTLRYEQYF.

This clone was counted a single time. The chain uses TRBV6-5 and TRBJ1-2; no definite D call. The germline CDR1 and CDR2 sequences are MNHEY and SVGAGI. The CDR3 extends over 15 amino acids. Trimming removed 8 bases at V and 0 bases at J, with 16 bases between. The CDR3 bases are TGTGCCAGCCAAGAGGTGACCGCATCTAACTATGGCTACACCTTC. Its protein product is CASQEVTASNYGYTF.

CDR3 nucleotides: TGTGCCAGCAGTTTAGCCAAGGAGCTGTTTTTT. Translated, it gives CASSLAKELFF. The chain is built from TRBV12-3 or TRBV12-4 and TRBJ2-2; D remains unclear. V lost 0 bases and J lost 10, with 3 bases in between. This CDR3 is built from 11 residues.